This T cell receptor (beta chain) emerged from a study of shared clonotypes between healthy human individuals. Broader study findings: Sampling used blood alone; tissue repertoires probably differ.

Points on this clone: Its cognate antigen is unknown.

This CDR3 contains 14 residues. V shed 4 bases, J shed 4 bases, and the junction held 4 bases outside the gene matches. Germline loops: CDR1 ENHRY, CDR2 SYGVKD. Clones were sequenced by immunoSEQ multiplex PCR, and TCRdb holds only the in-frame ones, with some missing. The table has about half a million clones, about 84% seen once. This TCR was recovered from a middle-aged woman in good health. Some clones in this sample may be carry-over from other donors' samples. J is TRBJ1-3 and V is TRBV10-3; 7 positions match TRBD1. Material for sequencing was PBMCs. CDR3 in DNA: TGTGCCATCAGTGCCGGGACAGACGGAAACACCATATATTTT. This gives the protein CAISAGTDGNTIYF.